This TCR beta chain was sequenced during a study of regulatory T cells in long-lasting Graves disease. V shed 4 bases and J shed 1 base, with 7 bases lying between them. Germline V gene lookup returns CDR1 DFQATT and CDR2 SNEGSKA (reference sequence). The CDR3 is 12 amino acids. This clonotype was seen at least ten times. Indicated time point: persistent/refractory GD, antithyroid drugs over 5 years with positive TRAb. Researchers made the TCR library from RNA that was extracted from PBMCs. Around 8.2 milliliters of peripheral blood went into EDTA tubes. With iRepertoire HTBI primers and Arm-PCR of CDR3 regions, TCR beta libraries were built. MiXCR, run by TCRdb on the multiplex PCR reads, gives a single entry per CDR3 protein. The sample comprises about 290,000 distinct CDR3 sequences, around 23% of which are singletons, and 56% rests with the top ten.

This chain connects TRBV20-1 to TRBJ1-1, with D unresolved. The TCR was taken from a female donor with Graves disease. Sequenced material: peripheral blood mononuclear cells (PBMCs), taken when the disease was refractory, from a patient treated with antithyroid drugs. This chain's CDR3 is CSAIWTNTEAFF. The CDR3 coding sequence is TGCAGTGCTATATGGACGAACACTGAAGCTTTCTTT.